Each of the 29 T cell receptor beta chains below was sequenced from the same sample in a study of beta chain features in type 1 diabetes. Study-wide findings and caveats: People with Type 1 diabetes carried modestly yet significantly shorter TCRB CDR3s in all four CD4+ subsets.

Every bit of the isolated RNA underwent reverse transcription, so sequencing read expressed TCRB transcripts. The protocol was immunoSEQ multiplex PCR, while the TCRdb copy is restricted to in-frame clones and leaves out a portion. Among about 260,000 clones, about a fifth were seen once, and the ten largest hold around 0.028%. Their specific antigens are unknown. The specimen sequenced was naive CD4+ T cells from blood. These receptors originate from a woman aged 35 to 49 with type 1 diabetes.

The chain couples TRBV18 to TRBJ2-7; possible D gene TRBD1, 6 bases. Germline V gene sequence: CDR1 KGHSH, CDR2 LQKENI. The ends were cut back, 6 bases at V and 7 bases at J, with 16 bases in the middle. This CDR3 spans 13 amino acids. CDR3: CASSQKMDSEQYF. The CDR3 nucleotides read TGTGCCAGCTCGCAGAAAATGGACAGTGAGCAGTACTTC.

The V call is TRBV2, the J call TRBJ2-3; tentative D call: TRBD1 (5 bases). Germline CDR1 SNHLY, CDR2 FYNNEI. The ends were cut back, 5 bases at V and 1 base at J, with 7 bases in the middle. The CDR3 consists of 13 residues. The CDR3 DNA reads TGTGCCAGCAGTACGACAGGCACAGATACGCAGTATTTT. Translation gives CASSTTGTDTQYF.

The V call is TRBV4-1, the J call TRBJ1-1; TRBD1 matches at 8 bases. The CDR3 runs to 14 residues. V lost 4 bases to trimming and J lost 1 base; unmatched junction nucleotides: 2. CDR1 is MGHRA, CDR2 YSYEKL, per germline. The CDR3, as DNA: TGCGCCAGCAGCCGCGGACAGGGGAACACTGAAGCTTTCTTT. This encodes CASSRGQGNTEAFF.

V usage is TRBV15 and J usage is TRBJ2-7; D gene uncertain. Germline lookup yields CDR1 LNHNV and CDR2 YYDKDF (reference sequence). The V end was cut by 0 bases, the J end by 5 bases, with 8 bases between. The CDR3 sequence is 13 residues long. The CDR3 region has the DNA TGTGCCACCAGCAGAGAACAGTTCGACGAGCAGTACTTC. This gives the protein CATSREQFDEQYF.

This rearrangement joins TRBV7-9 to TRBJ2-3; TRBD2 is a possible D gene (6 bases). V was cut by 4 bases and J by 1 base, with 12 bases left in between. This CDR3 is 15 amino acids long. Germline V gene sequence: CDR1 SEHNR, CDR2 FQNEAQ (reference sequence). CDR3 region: CASSSGGPGTDTQYF. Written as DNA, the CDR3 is TGTGCCAGCAGCTCCGGGGGTCCTGGCACAGATACGCAGTATTTT.

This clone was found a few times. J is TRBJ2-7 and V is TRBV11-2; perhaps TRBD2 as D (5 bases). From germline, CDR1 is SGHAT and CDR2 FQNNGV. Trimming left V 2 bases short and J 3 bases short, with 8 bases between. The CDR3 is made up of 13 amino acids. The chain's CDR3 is CASSLSGGYEQYF. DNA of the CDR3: TGTGCCAGCAGCTTATCAGGAGGCTACGAGCAGTACTTC.

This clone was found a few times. For the CDR3, the DNA is TGCGCCAGCCCTAGGGGGACCCAGTACTTC. As protein: CASPRGTQYF. The chain has TRBV5-1 and TRBJ2-5; weak D call: TRBD1 (5 bases). The CDR3 loop spans 10 amino acids. Trimming cost V 7 bases and J 7 bases, with 8 bases left between them. CDR1 is SGHRS and CDR2 is YFSETQ in the germline V gene. Looking up the rest from reference TRBV5-1 and TRBJ2-5 gives the full variable domain: KAGVTQTPRYLIKTRGQQVTLSCSPISGHRSVSWYQQTPGQGLQFLFEYFSETQRNKGNFPGRFSGRQFSNSRSEMNVSTLELGDSALYLCASPRGTQYFGPGTRLLVL.

CDR3 residues: CASSFTAHYGNTEAFF. The CDR3 DNA follows: TGTGCCAGTAGTTTCACGGCCCACTATGGGAACACTGAAGCTTTCTTT. This chain uses TRBV19 with TRBJ1-1, with D unclear. V was cut by 5 bases and J by 1 base, with 17 bases left in between. Per germline, CDR1 LNHDA and CDR2 SQIVND (reference sequence). This CDR3 has 16 residues.

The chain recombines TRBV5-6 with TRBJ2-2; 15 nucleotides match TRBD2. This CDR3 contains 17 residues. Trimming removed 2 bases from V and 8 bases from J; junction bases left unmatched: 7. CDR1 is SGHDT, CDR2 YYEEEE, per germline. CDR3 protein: CASSLPGLAGGRGELFF. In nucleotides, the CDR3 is TGTGCCAGCAGCTTACCGGGACTAGCGGGAGGTCGAGGGGAGCTGTTTTTT.

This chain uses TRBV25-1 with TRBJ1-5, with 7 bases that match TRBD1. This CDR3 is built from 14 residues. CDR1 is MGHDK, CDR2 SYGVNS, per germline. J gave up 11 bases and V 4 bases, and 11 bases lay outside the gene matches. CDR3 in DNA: TGTGCCAGCAGTGGTTACCGGGACAGCGATGCCCAGCATTTT. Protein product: CASSGYRDSDAQHF.

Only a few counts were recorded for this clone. CDR3 loop: CSVERNGGGYFTDTQYF. Here the CDR3 DNA reads TGCAGCGTTGAAAGAAATGGGGGGGGATATTTCACAGATACGCAGTATTTT. V usage is TRBV29-1 and J usage is TRBJ2-3; 7 positions match TRBD2. Per the germline V gene, CDR1 is SQVTM and CDR2 is ANQGSEA. Trimming at V came to 2 bases and at J to 2 bases, leaving 13 bases not matched to a gene. This CDR3 region has 17 residues.

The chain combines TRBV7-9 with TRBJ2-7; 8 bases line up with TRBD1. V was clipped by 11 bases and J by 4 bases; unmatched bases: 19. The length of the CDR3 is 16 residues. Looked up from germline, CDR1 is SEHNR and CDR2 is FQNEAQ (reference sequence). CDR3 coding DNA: TGTGCCTCCCTCTTGATTACAGGGGGTGGAAAATACGAGCAGTACTTC. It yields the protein CASLLITGGGKYEQYF.

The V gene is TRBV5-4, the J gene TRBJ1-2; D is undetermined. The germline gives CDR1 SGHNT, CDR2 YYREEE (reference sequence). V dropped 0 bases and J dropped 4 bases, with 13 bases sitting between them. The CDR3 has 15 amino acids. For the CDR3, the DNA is TGTGCCAGCAGCTTGGCCTCAGGTTTTCTCTATGGCTACACCTTC. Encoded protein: CASSLASGFLYGYTF.

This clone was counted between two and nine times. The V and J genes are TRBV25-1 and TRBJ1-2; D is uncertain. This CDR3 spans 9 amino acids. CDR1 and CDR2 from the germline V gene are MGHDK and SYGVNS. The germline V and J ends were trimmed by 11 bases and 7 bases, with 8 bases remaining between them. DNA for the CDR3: TGTGCCTCACGCGGTGGCTACACCTTC. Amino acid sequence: CASRGGYTF.

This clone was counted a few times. For the CDR3, the DNA is TGTGCCAGCAGCTCCGCCTGGACTAGCGGGAGTGAAGAGACCCAGTACTTC. This translates into CASSSAWTSGSEETQYF. The gene calls are TRBV7-9 and TRBJ2-5; TRBD2 matches 13 bases. V shed 4 bases, J shed 3 bases, and the junction held 8 bases outside the gene matches. Looked up from germline, CDR1 is SEHNR and CDR2 is FQNEAQ (reference sequence). This CDR3 comprises 17 residues.

The CDR3 nucleotides read TGTGCCAGCAGTGAGACAGGCGCGGTAGAAAAACTGTTTTTT. Its translation is CASSETGAVEKLFF. The V call is TRBV25-1, the J call TRBJ1-4; weak D call: TRBD1 (6 bases). The CDR3 consists of 14 residues. V shed 3 bases and J shed 8 bases, with 13 bases lying between them. The germline V gene encodes CDR1 MGHDK and CDR2 SYGVNS.

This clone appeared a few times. CDR3 nucleotide sequence: TGCGCCAGCAGCCAATTCGGAGTGAACACTGAAGCTTTCTTT. Translation: CASSQFGVNTEAFF. V gene TRBV4-1 combines with J gene TRBJ1-1; D gene ambiguous. Deletions cut 2 bases from V and 0 bases from J, with 7 bases between. This CDR3 spans 14 amino acids. CDR1 is MGHRA and CDR2 is YSYEKL in the germline V gene.

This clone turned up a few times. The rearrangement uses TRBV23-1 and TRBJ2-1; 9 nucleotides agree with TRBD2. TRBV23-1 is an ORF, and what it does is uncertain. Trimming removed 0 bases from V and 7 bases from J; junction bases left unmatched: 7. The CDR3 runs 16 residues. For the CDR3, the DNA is TGCGCCAGCAGTCAATCGAGCGCGGGGGGGAGGAATGAGCAGTTCTTC. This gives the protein CASSQSSAGGRNEQFF.

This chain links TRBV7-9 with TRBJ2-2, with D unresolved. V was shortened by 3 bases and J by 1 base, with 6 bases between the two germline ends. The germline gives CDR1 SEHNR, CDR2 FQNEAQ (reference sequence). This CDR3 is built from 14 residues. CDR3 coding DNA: TGTGCCAGCAGCTTTGGGCAGAACACCGGGGAGCTGTTTTTT. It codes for CASSFGQNTGELFF.

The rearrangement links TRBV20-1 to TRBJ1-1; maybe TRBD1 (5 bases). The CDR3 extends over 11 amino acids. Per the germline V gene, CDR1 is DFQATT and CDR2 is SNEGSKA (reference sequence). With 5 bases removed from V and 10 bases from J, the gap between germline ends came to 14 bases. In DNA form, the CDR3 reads TGCAGTGCTTTCCGAGTTCAGGGAGCTTTCTTT. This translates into CSAFRVQGAFF.

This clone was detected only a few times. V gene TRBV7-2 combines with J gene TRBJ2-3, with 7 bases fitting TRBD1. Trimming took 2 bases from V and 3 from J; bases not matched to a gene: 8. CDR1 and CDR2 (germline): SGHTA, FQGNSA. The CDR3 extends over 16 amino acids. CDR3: CASSLLVARGTDTQYF. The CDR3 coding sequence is TGTGCCAGCAGCTTACTAGTCGCCAGGGGGACAGATACGCAGTATTTT.

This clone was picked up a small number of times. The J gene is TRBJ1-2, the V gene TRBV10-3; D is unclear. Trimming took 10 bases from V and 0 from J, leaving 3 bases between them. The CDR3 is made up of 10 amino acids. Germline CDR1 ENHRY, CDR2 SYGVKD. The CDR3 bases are TGTGCCACCTCTAACTATGGCTACACCTTC. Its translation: CATSNYGYTF.

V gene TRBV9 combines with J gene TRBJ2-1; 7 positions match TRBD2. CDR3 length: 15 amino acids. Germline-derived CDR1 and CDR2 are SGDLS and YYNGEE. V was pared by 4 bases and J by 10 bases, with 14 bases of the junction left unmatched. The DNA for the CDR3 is TGTGCCAGCAGCCCGGGGATCGGTCTAGCGGTCGAGCAGTTCTTC. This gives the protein CASSPGIGLAVEQFF.

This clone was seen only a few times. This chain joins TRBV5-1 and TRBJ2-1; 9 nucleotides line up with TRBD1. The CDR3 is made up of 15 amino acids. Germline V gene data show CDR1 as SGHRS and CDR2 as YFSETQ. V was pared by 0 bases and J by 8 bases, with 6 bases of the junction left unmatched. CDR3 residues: CASSLGDRVNDEQFF. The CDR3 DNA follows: TGCGCCAGCAGCTTGGGGGACAGGGTTAACGATGAGCAGTTCTTC.

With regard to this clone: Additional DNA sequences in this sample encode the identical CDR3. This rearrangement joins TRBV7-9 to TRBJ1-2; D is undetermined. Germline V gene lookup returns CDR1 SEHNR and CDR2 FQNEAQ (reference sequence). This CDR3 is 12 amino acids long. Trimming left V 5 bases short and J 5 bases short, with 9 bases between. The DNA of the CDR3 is TGTGCCAGCAGCCCCCGCGGGTATGGCTACACCTTC. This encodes CASSPRGYGYTF.

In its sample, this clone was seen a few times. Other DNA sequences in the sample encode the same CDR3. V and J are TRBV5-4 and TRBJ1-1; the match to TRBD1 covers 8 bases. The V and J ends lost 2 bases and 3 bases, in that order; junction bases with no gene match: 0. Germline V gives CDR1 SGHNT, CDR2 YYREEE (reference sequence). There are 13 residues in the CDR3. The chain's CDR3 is CASSLQGDTEAFF. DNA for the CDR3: TGTGCCAGCAGCTTACAGGGGGACACTGAAGCTTTCTTT.

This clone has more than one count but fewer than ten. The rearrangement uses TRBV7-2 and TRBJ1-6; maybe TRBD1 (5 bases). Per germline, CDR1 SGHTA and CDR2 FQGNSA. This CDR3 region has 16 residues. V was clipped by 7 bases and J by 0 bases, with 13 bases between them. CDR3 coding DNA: TGTGCCAGCACCCGGGGGGAGAGCTCCTATAATTCACCCCTCCACTTT. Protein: CASTRGESSYNSPLHF. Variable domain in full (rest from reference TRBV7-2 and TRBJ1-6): GAGVSQSPSNKVTEKGKDVELRCDPISGHTALYWYRQSLGQGLEFLIYFQGNSAPDKSGLPSDRFSAERTGGSVSTLTIQRTQQEDSAVYLCASTRGESSYNSPLHFGNGTRLTVT.

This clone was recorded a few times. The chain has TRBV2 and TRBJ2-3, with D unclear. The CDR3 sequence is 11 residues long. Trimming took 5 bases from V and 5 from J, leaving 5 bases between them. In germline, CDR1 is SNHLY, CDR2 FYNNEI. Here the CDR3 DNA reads TGTGCCAGCAGTAGAGTAGATACGCAGTATTTT. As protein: CASSRVDTQYF.

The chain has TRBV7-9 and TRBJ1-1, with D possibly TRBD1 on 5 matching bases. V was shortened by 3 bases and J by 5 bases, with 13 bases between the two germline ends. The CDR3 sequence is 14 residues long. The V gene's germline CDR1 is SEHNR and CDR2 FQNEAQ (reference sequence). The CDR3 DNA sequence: TGTGCCAGCAGCTTGGGGGGGGGAGTTACTGAAGCTTTCTTT. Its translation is CASSLGGGVTEAFF.